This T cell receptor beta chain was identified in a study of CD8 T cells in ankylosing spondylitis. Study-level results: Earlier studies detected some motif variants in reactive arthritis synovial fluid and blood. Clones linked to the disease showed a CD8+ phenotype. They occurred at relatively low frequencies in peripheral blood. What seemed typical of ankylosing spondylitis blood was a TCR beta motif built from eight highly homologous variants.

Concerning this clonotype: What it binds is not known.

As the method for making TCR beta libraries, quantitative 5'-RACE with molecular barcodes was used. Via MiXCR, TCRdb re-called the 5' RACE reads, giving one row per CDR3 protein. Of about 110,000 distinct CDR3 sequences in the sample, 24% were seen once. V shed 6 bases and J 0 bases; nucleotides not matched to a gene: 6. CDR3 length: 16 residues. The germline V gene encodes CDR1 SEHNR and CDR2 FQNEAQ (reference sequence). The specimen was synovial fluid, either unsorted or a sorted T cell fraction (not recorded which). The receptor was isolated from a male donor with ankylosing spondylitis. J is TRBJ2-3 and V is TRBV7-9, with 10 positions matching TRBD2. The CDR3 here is CASSQREGSSTDTQYF. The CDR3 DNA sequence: TGTGCCAGCAGTCAGCGGGAGGGATCTAGCACAGATACGCAGTATTTT.